This TCR beta chain originates from a study of shared clonotypes between healthy human individuals. Study at large: CD4 naive cells filled three plates per donor, CD4 memory three, CD8 naive two and CD8 memory one. Points from the study as a whole: Larger estimated richness was generally seen in naive subsets than in memory subsets.

This CDR3 region has 13 residues. Germline values: CDR1 SGHVS, CDR2 FNYEAQ. Trimming cost V 4 bases and J 4 bases, with 9 bases left between them. The protocol was immunoSEQ multiplex PCR, while the TCRdb copy is restricted to in-frame clones and leaves out a portion. This table has some 1 million clones, under 80% appearing once. For this clone: The antigen is not known.

This chain uses TRBV7-6 with TRBJ2-3; D is uncertain. The source material was memory CD4+ T cells sorted from blood. Subset: CD45RA-negative fraction. The clonotype comes from a man aged 18 to 30 in good health. CDR3 protein: CASSSKGPDTQYF. CDR3 coding DNA: TGTGCCAGCAGCTCGAAAGGCCCAGATACGCAGTATTTT.